The T cell receptor (beta chain) described here comes from a study of response to subunit inactivated influenza vaccine. Study-level findings and limits: Authors suggested each seasonal flu vaccination may recruit only limited numbers of new T cells.

The length of the CDR3 is 14 residues. CDR1 and CDR2 (germline): DFQATT, SNEGSKA (reference sequence). The ends lost 2 bases at V and 5 bases at J; junction bases unmatched: 4. MiXCR, run by TCRdb on the RT-PCR reads, gives a single entry per CDR3 protein. The sample carries about 780,000 distinct CDR3 sequences, approximately 17% recorded once. Concerning this clonotype: Its antigen is not identified.

The genes are TRBV20-1 and TRBJ2-1, with 9 nucleotides matching TRBD2. The specimen was PBMCs from blood, collected more than 4 days after vaccination. This TCR came from a man aged 50 or older who received an inactivated influenza vaccine. The CDR3 DNA is TGCAGTGCTAGAATCGCTAGCGGGAACAATGAGCAGTTCTTC. It translates to CSARIASGNNEQFF.